The rows below give T cell receptor beta chains drawn from one sample of a study of T-cell reconstitution after alpha-beta-depleted transplantation in children. TCRdb called the PCR reads again in MiXCR, with one record for every CDR3 protein. This repertoire shows 700,000 to 950,000 distinct CDR3 sequences, about 15% found once; its top ten account for roughly 5%. Sequenced here: PBMCs, mostly from graft donor cells, sampled 360 days after TCRalphabeta/CD19-depleted stem cell transplant. The source is a male patient younger than 18 who had a stem cell transplant for acute lymphoblastic leukemia, so the T cells may come from the graft donor. CDR3s include the opening cysteine and the closing phenylalanine or tryptophan. Each record gives: J gene, D gene, clone size, V gene, CDR3 protein, CDR3 DNA. A D gene is named only where the DNA matches it firmly. Clone size is not always given. Where it is, it says once, few, many or a class for expanded clones.

TRBJ1-1	-	many	TRBV7-9	CASFPLGTEAFF	TGTGCCAGCTTCCCCCTTGGGACTGAAGCTTTCTTT
TRBJ2-7	-	many	TRBV12-3/TRBV12-4	CASSFLTAYEQYF	TGTGCCAGCAGTTTTCTTACAGCCTACGAGCAGTACTTC
TRBJ2-3	-	-	TRBV3-1	CASSLEAGTGGTDTQYF	TGTGCCAGCAGCCTCGAGGCCGGGACCGGAGGCACAGATACGCAGTATTTT
TRBJ1-5	TRBD1	few	TRBV9	CASSRGDRSVYQPQHF	TGTGCCAGCAGTAGAGGGGACAGAAGTGTGTACCAGCCCCAGCATTTT
TRBJ2-7	TRBD2	few	TRBV27	CASLMTSGSGEQYF	TGTGCCAGCTTGATGACTAGCGGAAGTGGCGAGCAGTACTTC
TRBJ2-2	TRBD2	-	TRBV7-8	CASSLTSLGTGELFF	TGTGCCAGCAGCTTGACTAGCTTGGGCACCGGGGAGCTGTTTTTT
TRBJ2-5	TRBD1	-	TRBV11-1	CASSLGDRARGLQETQYF	TGTGCCAGCAGCTTAGGGGACAGGGCCCGAGGACTCCAAGAGACCCAGTACTTC
TRBJ2-7	TRBD2	-	TRBV7-6	CASSLASSGSSYEQYF	TGTGCCAGCAGCTTAGCTTCTAGCGGGAGTTCCTACGAGCAGTACTTC
TRBJ2-1	TRBD2	-	TRBV7-8	CASSLGETSGYNEQFF	TGTGCCAGCAGCTTAGGAGAGACTAGCGGCTACAATGAGCAGTTCTTC
TRBJ1-1	-	-	TRBV14	CASSQAGLITEAFF	TGTGCCAGCAGCCAAGCAGGCTTGATTACTGAAGCTTTCTTT
TRBJ2-1	-	few	TRBV27	CASSPHFGESSYNEQFF	TGTGCCAGCAGTCCCCATTTCGGGGAGAGCTCCTACAATGAGCAGTTCTTC
TRBJ2-2	-	few	TRBV7-3	CASRLDSSGTGELFF	TGTGCCAGCAGACTCGACAGCTCGGGAACCGGGGAGCTGTTTTTT
TRBJ1-1	TRBD1	-	TRBV5-1	CASSSGTGSQMNTEAFF	TGCGCCAGCAGCTCCGGGACAGGCTCCCAGATGAACACTGAAGCTTTCTTT
TRBJ2-1	TRBD2	many	TRBV12-3/TRBV12-4	CASSSLASGRAYNEQFF	TGTGCCAGCAGTTCCCTGGCTAGCGGGAGGGCCTACAATGAGCAGTTCTTC
TRBJ2-5	TRBD1	-	TRBV19	CASSFRTGTTETQYF	TGTGCCAGTAGTTTTCGGACAGGGACGACAGAGACCCAGTACTTC
TRBJ2-3	-	few	TRBV12-3/TRBV12-4	CASREQVLSTDTQYF	TGTGCCAGCAGGGAACAGGTTTTGTCCACAGATACGCAGTATTTT
TRBJ2-3	TRBD2	-	TRBV29-1	CSVEDPRRGRSTDTQYF	TGCAGCGTTGAAGACCCCCGTCGCGGGAGGAGTACAGATACGCAGTATTTT
TRBJ2-1	TRBD2	-	TRBV5-1	CASSFLAGPAPNEQFF	TGCGCCAGCAGCTTTCTAGCGGGACCCGCGCCCAATGAGCAGTTCTTC
TRBJ2-2	TRBD2	many	TRBV20-1	CSARDPGLGKYTGELFF	TGCAGTGCTAGGGACCCGGGACTAGGAAAATACACCGGGGAGCTGTTTTTT
TRBJ2-3	-	few	TRBV2	CASSEVAVWDTQYF	TGTGCCAGCAGTGAAGTGGCGGTGTGGGATACGCAGTATTTT
TRBJ2-7	-	few	TRBV3-1	CASRHGYEQYF	TGTGCCAGCAGGCACGGCTACGAGCAGTACTTC
TRBJ2-7	TRBD1	few	TRBV12-3/TRBV12-4	CASSRPGQGFYEQYF	TGTGCCAGCAGCAGACCGGGACAGGGGTTTTACGAGCAGTACTTC
TRBJ2-3	-	-	TRBV12-3/TRBV12-4	CASSLGLQPDTQYF	TGTGCCAGCAGTTTGGGTCTCCAGCCAGATACGCAGTATTTT
TRBJ2-5	TRBD2	many	TRBV25-1	CASSVIAGEETQYF	TGTGCCAGCAGTGTTATAGCGGGAGAAGAGACCCAGTACTTC